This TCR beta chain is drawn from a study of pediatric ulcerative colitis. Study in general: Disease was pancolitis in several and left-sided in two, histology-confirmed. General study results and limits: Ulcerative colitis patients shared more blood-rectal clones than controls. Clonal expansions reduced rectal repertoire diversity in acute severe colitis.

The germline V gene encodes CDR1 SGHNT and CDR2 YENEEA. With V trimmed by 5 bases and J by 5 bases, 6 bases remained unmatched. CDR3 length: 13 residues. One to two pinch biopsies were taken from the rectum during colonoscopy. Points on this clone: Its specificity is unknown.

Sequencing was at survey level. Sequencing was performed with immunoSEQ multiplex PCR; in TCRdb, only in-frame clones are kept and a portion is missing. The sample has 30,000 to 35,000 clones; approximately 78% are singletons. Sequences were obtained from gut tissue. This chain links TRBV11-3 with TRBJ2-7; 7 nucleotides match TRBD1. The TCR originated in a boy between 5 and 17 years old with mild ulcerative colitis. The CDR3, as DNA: TGTGCCAGCAGCCCCCGGACAGGACACGAGCAGTACTTC. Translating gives CASSPRTGHEQYF.